The next 19 T cell receptor beta chains were all read from a single sample in a study of T cells in Graves' hyperthyroidism and ophthalmopathy. The CDR3 regions of TCR beta were amplified from RNA transcripts. HTBI primers were employed in a first-round RT-PCR of the TCR CDR3. TCRdb processed the multiplex PCR reads anew with MiXCR; each CDR3 protein has one entry. This repertoire shows nearly 750,000 distinct CDR3 sequences, just over 35% found once; its top ten account for around 31%. The specimen sequenced was blood. The receptors stem from a woman aged 40-49 years with Graves' hyperthyroidism.

In this sample, this clonotype turned up once. This chain connects TRBV7-3 to TRBJ1-3; D is unresolved. The CDR3 has 16 residues. Deletions cut 2 bases from V and 0 bases from J, with 11 bases between. Germline lookup yields CDR1 SGHTA and CDR2 FQGTGA. In nucleotides, the CDR3 is TGTGCCAGCAGCTTAGGGCCGGTAAACTCTGGAAACACCATATATTTT. As protein: CASSLGPVNSGNTIYF. The full variable domain, with the rest looked up from reference TRBV7-3 and TRBJ1-3, is GAGVSQTPSNKVTEKGKYVELRCDPISGHTALYWYRQSLGQGPEFLIYFQGTGAADDSGLPNDRFFAVRPEGSVSTLKIQRTERGDSAVYLCASSLGPVNSGNTIYFGEGSWLTVV.

V is TRBV7-9 and J is TRBJ1-4; D gene unclear. The CDR3 is 14 amino acids. The germline V and J ends were trimmed by 5 bases and 7 bases, with 14 bases remaining between them. CDR1 SEHNR and CDR2 FQNEAQ come from the germline V gene (reference sequence). In DNA form, the CDR3 reads TGTGCCAGCAGCCCACAAACAGACGGTGAAAAACTGTTTTTT. Translating gives CASSPQTDGEKLFF.

This clonotype came up once. The J gene is TRBJ1-1, the V gene TRBV7-9; the match to TRBD1 covers 8 bases. V lost 5 bases, J lost 14 bases, and 16 bases stayed unmatched. The CDR3 is made up of 14 amino acids. Germline lookup yields CDR1 SEHNR and CDR2 FQNEAQ (reference sequence). This CDR3 is CASSGPGGGNSGFF. CDR3 coding DNA: TGTGCCAGCAGCGGGCCAGGGGGCGGGAATTCGGGATTCTTT.

This clonotype was seen repeatedly, ten times or more. This chain uses TRBV7-6 with TRBJ1-1, with TRBD1 as a possible D gene (6 bases). V gave up 8 bases and J gave up 4 bases, with 14 bases separating them. Germline V gives CDR1 SGHVS, CDR2 FNYEAQ. The CDR3 spans 13 residues. The CDR3 is CASLGARGTEAFF. CDR3 DNA sequence: TGTGCCAGCTTGGGGGCGCGGGGCACTGAAGCTTTCTTT.

This clonotype was counted a few times. The genes are TRBV7-9 and TRBJ2-7; 10 bases agree with TRBD1. V lost 4 bases, J lost 3 bases, and 12 bases stayed unmatched. The CDR3 has 17 residues. Per germline, CDR1 SEHNR and CDR2 FQNEAQ (reference sequence). CDR3 amino acids: CASSSIPGQGRDYEQYF. In nucleotides, the CDR3 is TGTGCCAGCAGCTCAATACCGGGACAGGGGAGGGACTACGAGCAGTACTTC.

This sequence joins TRBV5-6 and TRBJ1-5; a weak D match, TRBD1 (6 bases). Trimming pared 5 bases from V and 3 bases from J, leaving 15 bases between. Germline V gene lookup returns CDR1 SGHDT and CDR2 YYEEEE. The CDR3 consists of 15 residues. CDR3 loop: CASSVLEGDNQPQHF. As DNA, the CDR3 is TGTGCCAGCAGTGTGCTTGAGGGGGACAATCAGCCCCAGCATTTT.

The count of this clonotype is one. At one of its ends the junction is not consistent with the germline gene, which may arise from a read error. The chain couples TRBV6-5 to TRBJ1-1; no definite D call. Germline loops: CDR1 MNHEY, CDR2 SVGAGI. This CDR3 is built from 14 residues. The CDR3 loop is CASSPSQRRTETFF. Here the CDR3 DNA reads TGTGCCAGCAGTCCGTCTCAACGGAGGACTGAAACTTTCTTT.

In this sample, this clonotype turned up many times. This chain links TRBV3-1 with TRBJ2-5; maybe TRBD2 (5 bases). V lost 4 bases and J lost 5, with 14 bases in between. This CDR3 is 14 amino acids long. Germline CDR1 LGHDT, CDR2 YNNKEL (reference sequence). The CDR3 spells CASSRGQLVETQYF. In DNA form, the CDR3 reads TGTGCCAGCAGCCGAGGGCAGCTAGTGGAGACCCAGTACTTC.

A note on this clonotype: One end of the junction is discordant with germline, which a read error may explain. The CDR3 DNA reads as TGTGCCAGCTCGCCACTCCCCTTATACGAGCAGTACTTC. Translation gives CASSPLPLYEQYF. The V call is TRBV18, the J call TRBJ2-7; no clear D. Germline assignment: CDR1 KGHSH and CDR2 LQKENI. This CDR3 is 13 amino acids long.

The CDR3 region has the DNA TGTGCCAGCAGCCAAGATGTACCTTCCTACGAGCAGTACTTC. Translating gives CASSQDVPSYEQYF. The chain combines TRBV3-1 with TRBJ2-7; D uncertain. V was trimmed by 0 bases and J by 1 base, leaving 7 bases between them. The length of the CDR3 is 14 residues. The V gene's germline CDR1 is LGHDT and CDR2 YNNKEL (reference sequence).

This clonotype was recorded once. The chain recombines TRBV7-2 with TRBJ2-5, with 8 bases that match TRBD1. The CDR3 loop spans 18 amino acids. V shed 0 bases and J 5 bases; nucleotides not matched to a gene: 14. Germline CDR1 and CDR2: SGHTA and FQGNSA. The CDR3 here is CASSLALAGGAMGETQYF. CDR3 sequence (DNA): TGTGCCAGCAGCTTAGCGCTGGCAGGGGGCGCGATGGGGGAGACCCAGTACTTC. Together with reference TRBV7-2 and TRBJ2-5, the CDR3 gives the full variable domain: GAGVSQSPSNKVTEKGKDVELRCDPISGHTALYWYRQSLGQGLEFLIYFQGNSAPDKSGLPSDRFSAERTGGSVSTLTIQRTQQEDSAVYLCASSLALAGGAMGETQYFGPGTRLLVL.

This clonotype was recorded many times. The V gene is TRBV11-2, the J gene TRBJ2-7; D gene unclear. Germline values: CDR1 SGHAT, CDR2 FQNNGV. Trimming took 3 bases from V and 6 from J, leaving 9 bases between them. This CDR3 has 12 residues. DNA for the CDR3: TGTGCCAGCAGCTTTGGGATACGCGAGCAGTACTTC. It codes for CASSFGIREQYF.

This clonotype was found many times. The rearrangement joins TRBV30 to TRBJ1-5, with TRBD1 identical over 7 bases. Germline trimming cut 1 base from V and 5 bases from J; bases unmatched to any gene: 2. CDR3 length equals 13 residues. CDR1 is GTSNPN and CDR2 is SVGIG in the germline V gene (reference sequence). DNA of the CDR3: TGTGCCTGGAGTGGACAGGGAGATCAGCCCCAGCATTTT. Its translation: CAWSGQGDQPQHF. Full variable domain (rest looked up from reference TRBV30 and TRBJ1-5): SQTIHQWPATLVQPVGSPLSLECTVEGTSNPNLYWYRQAAGRGLQLLFYSVGIGQISSEVPQNLSASRPQDRQFILSSKKLLLSDSGFYLCAWSGQGDQPQHFGDGTRLSIL.

Concerning this clonotype itself: This may be a read error: a much more frequent sequence differs by one nucleotide. This sequence joins TRBV7-6 and TRBJ2-7; D is perhaps TRBD2 (5 bases). This CDR3 is 13 amino acids long. CDR1 SGHVS and CDR2 FNYEAQ come from the germline V gene. The CDR3 DNA sequence: TGTGCCAGCAACTTAGCGCTACTTGCCGAGCAGTACTTC. This codes for CASNLALLAEQYF.

This clonotype was seen a few times. This chain joins TRBV6-5 and TRBJ2-5; 8 nucleotides align to TRBD1. The CDR3 runs to 14 residues. Germline CDR1 reads MNHEY; CDR2 reads SVGAGI. Trimming at V came to 6 bases and at J to 5 bases, leaving 8 bases not matched to a gene. CDR3 coding DNA: TGTGCCAGCAGCCGAGACAGGGGTAGGGAGACCCAGTACTTC. This encodes CASSRDRGRETQYF.

The DNA for the CDR3 is TGCAGTGCTGGACAGGGACGGGAGACCCAGTACTTC. Its protein product is CSAGQGRETQYF. The V gene is TRBV20-1, the J gene TRBJ2-5; TRBD1 aligns across 8 bases. Germline assignment: CDR1 DFQATT and CDR2 SNEGSKA (reference sequence). V gave up 5 bases and J gave up 5 bases; unmatched junction bases: 4. The CDR3 loop spans 12 amino acids.

The genes are TRBV20-1 and TRBJ2-5, with 14 bases matching TRBD2. Looked up from germline, CDR1 is DFQATT and CDR2 is SNEGSKA (reference sequence). This CDR3 is 18 amino acids long. Trimming removed 5 bases from V and 4 bases from J; junction bases left unmatched: 15. The CDR3 loop reads CSARGSGLAGGWRETQYF. CDR3 DNA: TGCAGTGCTCGCGGTTCTGGACTAGCGGGGGGTTGGAGAGAGACCCAGTACTTC.

This chain uses TRBV7-9 with TRBJ1-2; 7 bases line up with TRBD1. V shed 3 bases and J 2 bases; nucleotides not matched to a gene: 6. The CDR3 sequence is 15 residues long. CDR1 and CDR2 (germline): SEHNR, FQNEAQ (reference sequence). Here the CDR3 DNA reads TGTGCCAGCAGCTTGGGGGGACAGTCCAACTATGGCTACACCTTC. This encodes CASSLGGQSNYGYTF.

The table lists this clonotype with many counts. The chain is built from TRBV20-1 and TRBJ2-5; D is ambiguous. The CDR3 sequence is 10 residues long. Between the trimmed V and J ends, which lost 4 bases and 5 bases, there was a span of 5 bases. Germline V gene sequence: CDR1 DFQATT, CDR2 SNEGSKA (reference sequence). CDR3 DNA: TGCAGTGCTATAACTGAGACCCAGTACTTC. Its translation is CSAITETQYF.